This is a list of T cell receptor beta chains from one sample in a study of beta chain features in type 1 diabetes. The protocol was immunoSEQ multiplex PCR, while the TCRdb copy is restricted to in-frame clones and leaves out a portion. This sample carries about 340,000 clones, roughly 14% of them seen once, and the ten largest clones take 0.013% to 0.015%. Sequences were obtained from naive CD4+ T cells from blood. The receptors shown here come from a woman aged 18 to 35 with type 1 diabetes. Both conserved end residues are part of each CDR3. A D gene is named only where the DNA matches it firmly. Clone size appears in some rows only: once, few, many, or a class for an expanded clone.

.	.	TRBJ2-5	TRBV7-3	CASSLTAEETQYF	TGTGCCAGCAGCTTAACCGCCGAGGAGACCCAGTACTTC
.	.	TRBJ1-1	TRBV5-1	CASSLDRGRGAFF	TGCGCCAGCAGCCTCGACCGCGGGCGGGGAGCTTTCTTT
few	TRBD1	TRBJ2-5	TRBV29-1	CSSGVRGLEETQYF	TGCAGCAGCGGCGTGAGGGGGCTGGAAGAGACCCAGTACTTC
.	.	TRBJ2-6	TRBV28	CASSLISGGANVLTF	TGTGCCAGCAGTCTTATATCGGGGGGGGCCAACGTCCTGACTTTC
.	TRBD2	TRBJ2-1	TRBV6-6	CASSYQGLGYNEQFF	TGTGCCAGCAGTTACCAGGGACTAGGCTACAATGAGCAGTTCTTC
.	.	TRBJ2-1	TRBV5-6	CASSLVASGLSPYNEQFF	TGTGCCAGCAGCTTGGTGGCTAGTGGGTTGTCACCTTACAATGAGCAGTTCTTC
.	.	TRBJ2-1	TRBV5-1	CASSLEPQSLYNEQFF	TGCGCCAGCAGCTTGGAGCCCCAAAGCCTCTACAATGAGCAGTTCTTC
few	TRBD2	TRBJ2-7	TRBV14	CASSQDRLAGSYEQYF	TGTGCCAGCAGCCAAGATAGGCTAGCGGGCTCCTACGAGCAGTACTTC
.	TRBD1	TRBJ1-2	TRBV10-3	CAISAQQGVYGYTF	TGTGCCATCAGTGCCCAACAGGGGGTCTATGGCTACACCTTC
.	.	TRBJ2-5	TRBV10-3	CAISGQTTGETQYF	TGTGCCATCAGTGGGCAGACAACAGGGGAGACCCAGTACTTC
.	TRBD1	TRBJ2-4	TRBV28	CASSSTGTYAKNIQYF	TGTGCCAGCAGTTCGACAGGGACCTATGCCAAAAACATTCAGTACTTC
.	TRBD2	TRBJ2-1	TRBV28	CASSPSLASNEQFF	TGTGCCAGCAGCCCTTCACTAGCGTCCAATGAGCAGTTCTTC
few	.	TRBJ2-1	TRBV5-1	CASSLAAAVNEQFF	TGCGCCAGCAGCTTGGCGGCGGCAGTCAATGAGCAGTTCTTC
few	TRBD2	TRBJ2-1	TRBV10-3	CAIARAGGHNEQFF	TGTGCCATTGCCCGAGCGGGGGGACACAATGAGCAGTTCTTC
.	TRBD2	TRBJ2-7	TRBV9	CASSVGRGATYEQYF	TGTGCCAGCAGCGTGGGGCGGGGGGCCACCTACGAGCAGTACTTC
.	.	TRBJ2-1	TRBV28	CASRGWQDSKQFF	TGTGCCAGCAGGGGATGGCAGGACAGCAAGCAGTTCTTC
few	TRBD1	TRBJ2-1	TRBV18	CASSPDRKGNEQFF	TGTGCCAGCTCACCGGACAGGAAGGGCAATGAGCAGTTCTTC
.	TRBD2	TRBJ2-1	TRBV11-3	CASSVQREVGNEQFF	TGTGCCAGCAGCGTTCAGCGGGAGGTGGGCAATGAGCAGTTCTTC
few	.	TRBJ1-1	TRBV7-9	CASTLVGGEAFF	TGTGCCAGCACCCTCGTGGGAGGTGAAGCTTTCTTT
.	.	TRBJ2-3	TRBV11-1	CASSLARGDTQYF	TGTGCCAGCAGCTTAGCGAGAGGAGATACGCAGTATTTT
.	TRBD1	TRBJ2-1	TRBV5-4	CASSLDRGSYNEQFF	TGTGCCAGCAGCTTGGACAGGGGCTCCTACAATGAGCAGTTCTTC
.	TRBD2	TRBJ2-2	TRBV11-2	CASSFMGGETGELFF	TGTGCCAGCAGCTTCATGGGAGGGGAGACCGGGGAGCTGTTTTTT
.	.	TRBJ2-1	TRBV5-1	CASSLAEGSYNEQFF	TGCGCCAGCAGCTTAGCGGAGGGGTCCTACAATGAGCAGTTCTTC
.	TRBD2	TRBJ2-1	TRBV7-2	CASSLEGGGTYNEQFF	TGTGCCAGCAGCTTAGAGGGCGGGGGTACCTACAATGAGCAGTTCTTC
few	TRBD1	TRBJ1-1	TRBV15	CATSGNRGLGTEAFF	TGTGCCACCAGCGGAAACAGGGGATTGGGCACTGAAGCTTTCTTT
few	.	TRBJ2-2	TRBV7-2	CASSPLFGGGTGELFF	TGTGCCAGCAGCCCCCTTTTCGGGGGTGGCACCGGGGAGCTGTTTTTT
.	.	TRBJ1-1	TRBV20-1	CSATGNLRAFF	TGCAGTGCAACAGGGAATTTGCGGGCTTTCTTT
.	.	TRBJ2-5	TRBV11-2	CASSLDHTGRQETQYF	TGTGCCAGCAGCTTAGATCATACAGGGCGGCAAGAGACCCAGTACTTC
.	TRBD1	TRBJ2-6	TRBV29-1	CSVSPRGRGANVLTF	TGCAGCGTAAGCCCCAGGGGGCGAGGGGCCAACGTCCTGACTTTC
.	TRBD2	TRBJ2-3	TRBV5-4	CASSFSSGSTDTQYF	TGTGCCAGCAGCTTTTCTAGCGGTAGCACAGATACGCAGTATTTT
few	TRBD2	TRBJ2-2	TRBV9	CASSASTGRANTGELFF	TGTGCCAGCAGCGCCTCTACCGGGAGGGCGAACACCGGGGAGCTGTTTTTT
few	TRBD1	TRBJ1-4	TRBV15	CATSSPTGGFEKLFF	TGTGCCACCAGCTCTCCGACAGGGGGGTTTGAAAAACTGTTTTTT
few	TRBD2	TRBJ2-3	TRBV7-9	CASSTLAGERDTQYF	TGTGCCAGCAGCACTCTAGCGGGAGAAAGAGATACGCAGTATTTT
.	TRBD2	TRBJ2-1	TRBV11-3	CASSLGLAGKQFF	TGTGCCAGCAGCTTAGGACTAGCGGGAAAGCAGTTCTTC
.	.	TRBJ1-1	TRBV6-5	CASSPPGNTEAFF	TGTGCCAGCAGTCCTCCGGGAAACACTGAAGCTTTCTTT
once	.	TRBJ1-5	TRBV4-3	CASSQGGRGNSNQPQHF	TGCGCCAGCAGCCAAGGGGGGAGGGGGAATAGCAATCAGCCCCAGCATTTT
few	TRBD1	TRBJ2-4	TRBV6-6	CASSYGGTGAFDF	TGTGCCAGCAGTTACGGAGGGACAGGGGCATTCGACTTC
few	.	TRBJ2-7	TRBV11-2	CASSLKRGYEQYF	TGTGCCAGCAGCTTAAAAAGGGGCTACGAGCAGTACTTC
.	TRBD2	TRBJ2-1	TRBV6-1	CASLAPGLAPGEQFF	TGTGCCAGCCTCGCGCCGGGACTAGCCCCTGGGGAGCAGTTCTTC
.	TRBD1	TRBJ1-1	TRBV29-1	CSVEEDGQGAGVNTEAFF	TGCAGCGTTGAAGAGGACGGACAGGGGGCAGGCGTGAACACTGAAGCTTTCTTT
.	.	TRBJ2-7	TRBV7-9	CASSSGTSYEQYF	TGTGCCAGCAGCTCCGGGACTTCCTACGAGCAGTACTTC
.	.	TRBJ2-2	TRBV20-1	CSAARTGELFF	TGCAGTGCCGCGAGAACCGGGGAGCTGTTTTTT
few	.	TRBJ2-2	TRBV5-1	CASSLDSGTGELFF	TGCGCCAGCAGCTTGGATTCGGGAACCGGGGAGCTGTTTTTT
.	.	TRBJ2-3	TRBV4-3	CASSPRGSNPEFTDTQYF	TGCGCCAGCAGCCCGCGGGGTTCCAACCCCGAATTTACAGATACGCAGTATTTT
few	.	TRBJ2-5	TRBV7-9	CASSPAGLETQYF	TGTGCCAGCAGCCCGGCAGGGCTAGAGACCCAGTACTTC
few	.	TRBJ2-2	TRBV5-4	CASSLLTGELFF	TGTGCCAGCAGCTTGCTCACCGGGGAGCTGTTTTTT
.	.	TRBJ2-1	TRBV29-1	CSVRGIVRNEQFF	TGCAGCGTCCGAGGGATAGTTAGAAATGAGCAGTTCTTC
few	.	TRBJ1-2	TRBV18	CASSPASGFNYGYTF	TGTGCCAGCTCACCGGCGTCAGGGTTCAACTATGGCTACACCTTC
.	TRBD2	TRBJ2-7	TRBV30	CAWSRGRVTDSSYEQYF	TGTGCCTGGAGTCGTGGGAGGGTCACAGATAGCTCCTACGAGCAGTACTTC
.	.	TRBJ1-1	TRBV19	CASIRSLEAFF	TGTGCCAGTATTCGAAGCCTTGAAGCTTTCTTT
.	TRBD2	TRBJ2-3	TRBV6-6	CASSYSSGGTDTQYF	TGTGCCAGCAGTTACTCTAGCGGGGGCACAGATACGCAGTATTTT
few	TRBD1	TRBJ1-5	TRBV18	CASSPRALQQGAVPQHF	TGTGCCAGCTCACCACGGGCTCTCCAACAGGGGGCAGTGCCCCAGCATTTT
.	.	TRBJ2-4	TRBV28	CASSLRRDFSVQYF	TGTGCCAGCAGTTTACGCCGCGACTTCTCAGTTCAGTACTTC